The 32 T cell receptor beta chains given below trace back to one sample, sequenced in a study of cytomegalovirus exposure and HLA in healthy donors. PCR involved 60 Vbeta and 13 Jbeta primers. Some clones are missing from TCRdb's copy, which holds only in-frame ones; the method was immunoSEQ multiplex PCR. Recorded here are 38,000 or so clones; the top ten clones represent 5% to 7.5%. The sample taken for sequencing was PBMCs. The receptors derive from a man under 40 in good health and CMV-seronegative.

V gene TRBV19 combines with J gene TRBJ2-7; 9 bases map to TRBD2. The germline V gene has CDR1 LNHDA and CDR2 SQIVND (reference sequence). CDR3 length: 13 residues. Trimming took 7 bases from V and 3 from J; bases not matched to a gene: 4. CDR3 sequence: CASNSGGFYEQYF. The DNA for the CDR3 is TGTGCCAGTAACAGCGGGGGGTTCTACGAGCAGTACTTC.

The gene calls are TRBV29-1 and TRBJ2-7, with TRBD1 matching 7 bases. J was trimmed by 2 bases and V by 6 bases; bases with no gene match: 10. The CDR3 spans 14 residues. Germline V CDR1 and CDR2: SQVTM, ANQGSEA. The CDR3 region has the DNA TGCAGCGTGCGACAGGGAACAAGCGCCTACGAGCAGTACTTC. It is translated as CSVRQGTSAYEQYF.

V gene TRBV6-1 combines with J gene TRBJ2-3, with TRBD2 matching 14 bases. The CDR3 is 15 amino acids. J lost 4 bases, V lost 4 bases, and 1 base had no gene match. Germline V CDR1 and CDR2: MNHNS, SASEGT. The CDR3 region has the DNA TGTGCCAGCAGTGGACTAGCGGGGGGGCCAGATACGCAGTATTTT. The encoded protein is CASSGLAGGPDTQYF.

The CDR3 DNA sequence: TGCAGCGTTGCGACAGGGGGCCGGGGCTACACCTTC. Protein product: CSVATGGRGYTF. The rearrangement links TRBV29-1 to TRBJ1-2; TRBD1 matches 10 bases. The CDR3 has 12 residues. V lost 4 bases and J lost 8; bases outside the gene matches: 4. Germline V lookup: CDR1 SQVTM, CDR2 ANQGSEA.

This chain uses TRBV30 with TRBJ2-7; D may be TRBD1 (5 bases). The CDR3 is 12 amino acids. V was pared by 5 bases and J by 6 bases, with 14 bases between. In germline, CDR1 is GTSNPN, CDR2 SVGIG (reference sequence). CDR3 protein: CAWGASGLEQYF. The CDR3 DNA is TGTGCCTGGGGTGCTTCAGGGCTCGAGCAGTACTTC.

The chain couples TRBV7-9 to TRBJ1-1; D remains unclear. The CDR3 runs to 18 residues. CDR1 is SEHNR, CDR2 FQNEAQ, per germline (reference sequence). The V end lost 5 bases, the J end lost 3 bases, and 25 bases lay between the germline ends. This CDR3 is CASSAGLRALNRDTEAFF. Written as DNA, the CDR3 is TGTGCCAGCAGCGCTGGCTTGAGGGCGTTGAATAGGGACACTGAAGCTTTCTTT. Full variable domain (remainder filled in from reference TRBV7-9 and TRBJ1-1): DTGVSQNPRHKITKRGQNVTFRCDPISEHNRLYWYRQTLGQGPEFLTYFQNEAQLEKSRLLSDRFSAERPKGSFSTLEIQRTEQGDSAMYLCASSAGLRALNRDTEAFFGQGTRLTVV.

The rearrangement joins TRBV7-9 to TRBJ2-7; TRBD1 aligns across 9 bases. Trimming took 5 bases from V and 3 from J; bases not matched to a gene: 11. Germline lookup yields CDR1 SEHNR and CDR2 FQNEAQ (reference sequence). The CDR3 has 16 amino acids. Here the CDR3 reads CASSNAVQGASYEQYF. The CDR3 DNA follows: TGTGCCAGCAGCAACGCCGTACAGGGGGCGAGCTACGAGCAGTACTTC.

The J gene is TRBJ1-2, the V gene TRBV19, with 9 bases matching TRBD1. The CDR3 runs 13 residues. CDR1 and CDR2 (germline): LNHDA, SQIVND (reference sequence). The trim removed 6 bases at V and 8 bases at J, leaving 7 bases unmatched. The CDR3 region is CASSRTGDDGYTF. For the CDR3, the DNA is TGTGCCAGTAGCCGGACAGGGGATGACGGCTACACCTTC. The full variable domain, rest sourced from reference TRBV19 and TRBJ1-2, is DGGITQSPKYLFRKEGQNVTLSCEQNLNHDAMYWYRQDPGQGLRLIYYSQIVNDFQKGDIAEGYSVSREKKESFPLTVTSAQKNPTAFYLCASSRTGDDGYTFGSGTRLTVV.

This chain's CDR3 is CASSTRQGETGELFF. CDR3 in DNA: TGTGCCAGCAGTACCCGACAGGGTGAGACCGGGGAGCTGTTTTTT. This sequence joins TRBV27 and TRBJ2-2; 7 nucleotides agree with TRBD1. The CDR3 is 15 residues long. Germline CDR1 MNHEY, CDR2 SMNVEV (reference sequence). V dropped 5 bases and J dropped 5; count of bases not matched to a gene: 8.

The chain recombines TRBV18 with TRBJ2-7; 9 positions agree with TRBD1. This CDR3 has 14 amino acids. Trimming at V came to 3 bases and at J to 4 bases, leaving 4 bases not matched to a gene. From germline, CDR1 is KGHSH and CDR2 LQKENI. CDR3 bases: TGTGCCAGCTCACCCGGGACAGGGCCATACGAGCAGTACTTC. Protein sequence: CASSPGTGPYEQYF.

The chain uses TRBV19 and TRBJ1-3; 7 bases fit TRBD1. The CDR3 runs 16 residues. The junction had 11 bases not matched to a gene; V was cut back by 9 bases and J by 0 bases. The germline V gene encodes CDR1 LNHDA and CDR2 SQIVND (reference sequence). CDR3 sequence reads: CASRRGQGDSGNTIYF. The CDR3 nucleotides are TGTGCCAGCCGTCGGGGTCAGGGGGACTCTGGAAACACCATATATTTT.

The V gene is TRBV18, the J gene TRBJ1-5; weak D call: TRBD1 (6 bases). Germline CDR1 reads KGHSH; CDR2 reads LQKENI. The CDR3 length is 16 residues. Between the trimmed V and J ends, which lost 4 bases and 1 base, there was a span of 14 bases. The CDR3 reads CASSQRGGVSNQPQHF. CDR3 coding DNA: TGTGCCAGCTCACAGCGCGGGGGCGTGAGCAATCAGCCCCAGCATTTT.

The chain joins TRBV9 to TRBJ2-5, with 8 bases that match TRBD1. Germline V CDR1 and CDR2: SGDLS, YYNGEE. This CDR3 contains 17 residues. Losses at the gene ends were 3 bases for V and 5 bases for J; bases not matched to a gene: 15. The CDR3 spells CASSAGGALDNGETQYF. CDR3 DNA: TGTGCCAGCAGCGCAGGGGGCGCGTTGGACAATGGGGAGACCCAGTACTTC.

The CDR3 DNA is TGTGCCAGTAGTATCGCGGGTTTAGAGACCCAGTACTTC. It translates to CASSIAGLETQYF. This chain uses TRBV19 with TRBJ2-5, with a possible D match to TRBD2 (5 bases). Germline V gene lookup returns CDR1 LNHDA and CDR2 SQIVND (reference sequence). The CDR3 is 13 amino acids. V gave up 3 bases and J gave up 4 bases, with 9 bases separating them.

The J gene is TRBJ2-7, the V gene TRBV7-3; D may be TRBD1 (6 bases). This CDR3 spans 17 amino acids. V dropped 6 bases and J dropped 0 bases, with 21 bases sitting between them. Per germline, CDR1 SGHTA and CDR2 FQGTGA. CDR3 region: CASSSLSQGAHSYEQYF. DNA of the CDR3: TGTGCCAGCAGTTCCCTCTCACAGGGTGCCCACTCCTACGAGCAGTACTTC.

The rearrangement uses TRBV7-9 and TRBJ2-7, with D tentatively TRBD1 (7 bases). Germline V gene data show CDR1 as SEHNR and CDR2 as FQNEAQ (reference sequence). The V and J ends lost 5 bases and 7 bases respectively, with 18 bases between them. The CDR3 is 14 residues long. The CDR3 DNA follows: TGTGCCAGCAGCCCGGCGGGGACAGTGCGGGAGCAGTACTTC. Translation: CASSPAGTVREQYF. The full variable domain, rest sourced from reference TRBV7-9 and TRBJ2-7, is DTGVSQNPRHKITKRGQNVTFRCDPISEHNRLYWYRQTLGQGPEFLTYFQNEAQLEKSRLLSDRFSAERPKGSFSTLEIQRTEQGDSAMYLCASSPAGTVREQYFGPGTRLTVT.

The chain combines TRBV9 with TRBJ2-3, with D possibly matching TRBD2 (5 bases). V gave up 4 bases and J gave up 2 bases, with 8 bases separating them. This CDR3 region has 13 residues. Germline V lookup: CDR1 SGDLS, CDR2 YYNGEE. The chain's CDR3 is CASSPGSTDTQYF. CDR3 coding DNA: TGTGCCAGCAGCCCGGGGTCCACAGATACGCAGTATTTT.

V usage is TRBV7-9 and J usage is TRBJ1-2; TRBD1 is a possible D gene (5 bases). The germline V gene has CDR1 SEHNR and CDR2 FQNEAQ (reference sequence). This CDR3 is 15 amino acids long. Trimming took off 5 bases at V and 8 bases at J, with 21 bases between the two ends. This CDR3 reads CASSRNIAGGNGYTF. DNA of the CDR3: TGTGCCAGCAGCAGAAATATCGCGGGGGGTAACGGCTACACCTTC.

V usage is TRBV30 and J usage is TRBJ2-2; 8 bases line up with TRBD1. Germline trimming cut 8 bases from V and 1 base from J; bases unmatched to any gene: 9. This CDR3 contains 15 residues. From germline, CDR1 is GTSNPN and CDR2 SVGIG (reference sequence). This chain's CDR3 is CAGGRTGMNTGELFF. As DNA, the CDR3 is TGTGCCGGGGGAAGGACAGGGATGAACACCGGGGAGCTGTTTTTT.

Notes on this clone: Other DNA sequences in this sample translate to the same CDR3. V and J are TRBV12-5 and TRBJ2-1; D possibly corresponds to TRBD1 (5 bases). In germline, CDR1 is LGHNT, CDR2 FRNRAP. This CDR3 has 13 residues. The V and J ends lost 7 bases and 10 bases respectively, with 17 bases between them. CDR3 coding DNA: TGTGCTAGTGATCCAGGGAATAGCCGAGAGCAGTTCTTC. Amino acid sequence: CASDPGNSREQFF.

This chain joins TRBV6-1 and TRBJ1-5, with TRBD1 as a possible D gene (6 bases). Germline assignment: CDR1 MNHNS and CDR2 SASEGT. Trimming removed 4 bases at V and 1 base at J, with 23 bases between. The CDR3 spans 19 residues. CDR3 protein: CASSVRGTLRGVSNQPQHF. DNA of the CDR3: TGTGCCAGCAGTGTGAGGGGGACATTGCGGGGGGTAAGCAATCAGCCCCAGCATTTT.

This rearrangement joins TRBV5-4 to TRBJ2-1; D may be TRBD2 (6 bases). Germline V CDR1 and CDR2: SGHNT, YYREEE (reference sequence). Trimming pared 4 bases from V and 0 bases from J, leaving 14 bases between. CDR3 length: 16 amino acids. The CDR3 reads CASSQPLAGSYNEQFF. The CDR3 region has the DNA TGTGCCAGCAGCCAACCACTAGCAGGCTCCTACAATGAGCAGTTCTTC.

V usage is TRBV6-5 and J usage is TRBJ2-7, with TRBD2 identical over 8 bases. The V gene end was trimmed by 8 bases and the J gene end by 7 bases; junction bases not matched to a gene: 10. CDR1 MNHEY and CDR2 SVGAGI come from the germline V gene. The length of the CDR3 is 13 residues. The chain's CDR3 is CASAPGGGREQYF. The DNA of the CDR3 is TGTGCCAGCGCCCCGGGGGGGGGACGGGAGCAGTACTTC.

This chain links TRBV6-5 with TRBJ1-1; D is uncertain. Germline V gene lookup returns CDR1 MNHEY and CDR2 SVGAGI. V lost 11 bases and J lost 6, with 25 bases in between. The CDR3 runs to 15 residues. DNA for the CDR3: TGTGCCGGCGGGTCAGGTCTGGGGATAGTAGCTGAAGCTTTCTTT. It codes for CAGGSGLGIVAEAFF.

The V and J genes are TRBV6-5 and TRBJ1-2; D may be TRBD1 (5 bases). Per the germline V gene, CDR1 is MNHEY and CDR2 is SVGAGI. The CDR3 runs to 16 residues. V lost 0 bases to trimming and J lost 4 bases, with 15 bases between them. Written as DNA, the CDR3 is TGTGCCAGCAGTTACTCCGCCCGCAGGGCGGTCTATGGCTACACCTTC. Amino acid sequence: CASSYSARRAVYGYTF.

The chain links TRBV6-5 to TRBJ2-1; D ambiguous. Trimming stripped 6 bases from V and 0 bases from J, with 12 bases between. CDR1 is MNHEY, CDR2 SVGAGI, per germline. The CDR3 runs to 15 residues. The CDR3 spells CASSPSVSSYNEQFF. CDR3 coding DNA: TGTGCCAGCAGCCCTTCGGTGAGCTCCTACAATGAGCAGTTCTTC.

With regard to this clone: It is unclear where the CDR3 begins or ends on the DNA, so no DNA is shown, and the CDR3 is as TCRdb lists it. V and J are TRBV4-1 and TRBJ2-7; the DNA was not compared with TRBD1, the D call given in the table. The CDR3 is 18 residues long, counting both termini. Germline V gives CDR1 MGHRA, CDR2 YSYEKL. CDR3 protein: CASSQDSGRAGQRYEQYF.

The rearrangement uses TRBV29-1 and TRBJ1-1; D is ambiguous. Germline V gene sequence: CDR1 SQVTM, CDR2 ANQGSEA. The CDR3 is 10 amino acids. The V end lost 8 bases, the J end lost 6 bases, and 10 bases lay between the germline ends. CDR3 protein: CSTQRAEAFF. The CDR3 bases are TGCAGCACGCAGCGGGCTGAAGCTTTCTTT.

The chain carries TRBV6-5 and TRBJ1-6; 9 bases agree with TRBD1. The CDR3 runs to 14 residues. Germline CDR1 and CDR2: MNHEY and SVGAGI. J lost 11 bases, V lost 5 bases, and 7 bases had no gene match. This CDR3 reads CASSRGQGNAPLHF. CDR3 nucleotide sequence: TGTGCCAGCAGTCGGGGACAGGGAAATGCACCCCTCCACTTT.

The V gene is TRBV7-2, the J gene TRBJ1-4; no definite D call. The germline V gene has CDR1 SGHTA and CDR2 FQGNSA. Trimming took off 0 bases at V and 0 bases at J, with 11 bases between the two ends. The CDR3 runs to 17 residues. In nucleotides, the CDR3 is TGTGCCAGCAGCTTAGCCGGTGGTATAACAACTAATGAAAAACTGTTTTTT. The encoded protein is CASSLAGGITTNEKLFF.

The chain is built from TRBV29-1 and TRBJ1-1, with D uncertain. This CDR3 is 14 amino acids long. V dropped 0 bases and J dropped 0 bases, with 8 bases sitting between them. Germline assignment: CDR1 SQVTM and CDR2 ANQGSEA. The CDR3 DNA reads TGCAGCGTTGAAGATCATCCGGTGAACACTGAAGCTTTCTTT. Amino acids: CSVEDHPVNTEAFF.

Regarding this clone: Other DNA sequences in the sample encode the same CDR3. The chain combines TRBV5-1 with TRBJ2-7; TRBD1 is a possible D gene (6 bases). This CDR3 is built from 14 residues. Between the trimmed V and J ends, which lost 2 bases and 7 bases, there was a span of 16 bases. Germline CDR1 reads SGHRS; CDR2 reads YFSETQ. CDR3 in DNA: TGCGCCAGCAGCTTCAGTAGACAGGTGGGTGAGCAGTACTTC. Its translation: CASSFSRQVGEQYF.